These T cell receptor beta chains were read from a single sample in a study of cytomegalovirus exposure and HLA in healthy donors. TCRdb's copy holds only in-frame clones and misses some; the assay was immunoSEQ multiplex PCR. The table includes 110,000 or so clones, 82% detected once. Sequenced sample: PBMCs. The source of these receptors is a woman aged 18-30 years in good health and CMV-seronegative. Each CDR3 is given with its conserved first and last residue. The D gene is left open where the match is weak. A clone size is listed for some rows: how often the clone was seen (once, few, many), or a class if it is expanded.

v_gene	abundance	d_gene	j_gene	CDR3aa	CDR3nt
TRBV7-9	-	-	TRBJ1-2	CASSSAGGYGYTF	TGTGCCAGTAGCTCCGCGGGGGGCTATGGCTACACCTTC
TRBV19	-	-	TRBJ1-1	CASSWESNTEAFF	TGTGCCAGTAGTTGGGAGTCGAACACTGAAGCTTTCTTT
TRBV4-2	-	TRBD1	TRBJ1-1	CASSHGQDNTEAFF	TGTGCCAGCAGCCATGGACAGGATAACACTGAAGCTTTCTTT
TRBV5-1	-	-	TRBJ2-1	CASSSGTRNNEQFF	TGCGCCAGCAGCTCCGGGACACGAAACAATGAGCAGTTCTTC
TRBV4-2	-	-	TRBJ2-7	CASSQPRRWAEQYF	TGTGCCAGCAGCCAACCCCGCCGGTGGGCCGAGCAGTACTTC
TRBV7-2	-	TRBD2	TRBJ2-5	CASSPKRGLRNGTQYF	TGTGCCAGCAGCCCGAAACGGGGACTACGAAATGGGACCCAGTACTTC
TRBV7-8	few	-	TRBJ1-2	CASSLRETSGYGYTF	TGTGCCAGCAGCTTGAGGGAGACAAGCGGCTATGGCTACACCTTC
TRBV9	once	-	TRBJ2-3	CASSVEGGGSDTQYF	TGTGCCAGCAGCGTCGAGGGGGGGGGATCAGATACGCAGTATTTT
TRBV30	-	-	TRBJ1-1	CAWSELMITEAFF	TGTGCCTGGAGCGAGCTTATGATCACTGAAGCTTTCTTT
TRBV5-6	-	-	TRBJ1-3	CASRQGSGNTIYF	TGTGCCAGCCGGCAGGGATCTGGAAACACCATATATTTT
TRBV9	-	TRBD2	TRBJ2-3	CASSGGGKDTQYF	TGTGCCAGCAGCGGGGGGGGAAAAGATACGCAGTATTTT
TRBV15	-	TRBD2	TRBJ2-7	CATSLMISGDPYEQYF	TGTGCCACCAGCCTGATGATTAGCGGGGATCCCTACGAGCAGTACTTC
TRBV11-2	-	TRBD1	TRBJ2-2	CASTKDRGNHGELFF	TGTGCCAGCACCAAAGACAGGGGGAATCACGGGGAGCTGTTTTTT
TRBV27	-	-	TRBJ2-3	CASSLVGGKDTQYF	TGTGCCAGCAGTTTAGTCGGAGGGAAAGATACGCAGTATTTT
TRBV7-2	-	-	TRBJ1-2	CASSFSGISGYTF	TGTGCCAGCAGCTTTTCGGGGATCAGTGGCTACACCTTC
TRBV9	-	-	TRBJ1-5	CASGSGNQPQHF	TGTGCCAGCGGGAGTGGCAATCAGCCCCAGCATTTT
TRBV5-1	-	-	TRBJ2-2	CASSLADSGNTGELFF	TGCGCCAGCAGCTTGGCCGATAGCGGGAACACCGGGGAGCTGTTTTTT
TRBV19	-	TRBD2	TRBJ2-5	CASSGGAPETQYF	TGTGCCAGTAGCGGGGGGGCCCCAGAGACCCAGTACTTC
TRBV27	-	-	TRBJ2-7	CASSLAGAYEQYF	TGTGCCAGCAGCCTTGCGGGCGCCTACGAGCAGTACTTC
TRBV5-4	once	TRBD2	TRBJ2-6	CASSPSRLAGASGANVLTF	TGTGCCAGCAGCCCCTCGAGACTAGCGGGGGCCTCTGGGGCCAACGTCCTGACTTTC
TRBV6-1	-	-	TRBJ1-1	CASSEGVGGNTEAFF	TGTGCCAGCAGCGAAGGCGTAGGGGGGAACACTGAAGCTTTCTTT
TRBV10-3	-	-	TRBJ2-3	CAISGESSTDTQYF	TGTGCCATCAGCGGGGAGTCGAGCACAGATACGCAGTATTTT
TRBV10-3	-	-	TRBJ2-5	CAISRQKGPETQYF	TGTGCCATCAGCCGACAGAAGGGCCCAGAGACCCAGTACTTC
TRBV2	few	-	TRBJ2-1	CASSREQYNEQFF	TGTGCCAGCAGCCGGGAGCAGTACAATGAGCAGTTCTTC
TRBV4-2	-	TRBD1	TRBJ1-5	CASSQEVRDRRLSNQPQHF	TGTGCCAGCAGCCAAGAAGTAAGGGACAGGAGACTTAGCAATCAGCCCCAGCATTTT
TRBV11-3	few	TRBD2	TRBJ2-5	CASSFSGGRQETQYF	TGTGCCAGCAGCTTCTCGGGAGGGCGACAAGAGACCCAGTACTTC
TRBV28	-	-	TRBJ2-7	CAVSGLGYEQYF	TGTGCCGTCAGCGGCTTGGGCTACGAGCAGTACTTC
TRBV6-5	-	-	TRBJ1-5	CASSHQGSNQPQHF	TGTGCCAGCAGCCACCAGGGTAGCAATCAGCCCCAGCATTTT
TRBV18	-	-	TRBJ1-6	CASSRGQGDSPLHF	TGTGCCAGCTCACGGGGACAAGGGGATTCACCCCTCCACTTT
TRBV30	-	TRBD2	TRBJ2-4	CAWSVKLAGIDKNIQYF	TGTGCCTGGAGTGTTAAACTAGCGGGGATCGACAAAAACATTCAGTACTTC
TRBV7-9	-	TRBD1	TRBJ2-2	CASSFDRVSGELFF	TGTGCCAGCAGCTTCGACAGGGTATCGGGGGAGCTGTTTTTT
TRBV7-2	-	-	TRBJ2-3	CASSSSADTQYF	TGTGCCAGCAGCTCTAGCGCAGATACGCAGTATTTT
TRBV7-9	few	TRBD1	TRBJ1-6	CASSLRTGGGNSPLHF	TGTGCCAGCAGCCTCCGGACAGGTGGTGGAAATTCACCCCTCCACTTT
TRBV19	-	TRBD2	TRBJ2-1	CASSIASGSSYNEQFF	TGTGCCAGTAGTATAGCTAGCGGGAGCTCCTACAATGAGCAGTTCTTC
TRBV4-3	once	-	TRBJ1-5	CASSQDWRRRMNSNQPQHF	TGCGCCAGCAGCCAAGATTGGAGACGACGGATGAATAGCAATCAGCCCCAGCATTTT
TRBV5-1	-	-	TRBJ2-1	CASRRGPATDEQFF	TGCGCCAGCAGGCGGGGGCCCGCTACGGATGAGCAGTTCTTC
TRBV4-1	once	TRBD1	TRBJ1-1	CASSHLTGDTEAFF	TGCGCCAGCAGCCACTTAACAGGGGACACTGAAGCTTTCTTT
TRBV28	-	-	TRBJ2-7	CASSLQGLTYEQYF	TGTGCCAGCAGTTTACAGGGACTTACTTACGAGCAGTACTTC
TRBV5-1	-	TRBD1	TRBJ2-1	CASSSRQGIYNEQFF	TGCGCCAGCAGCTCTCGACAGGGGATCTACAATGAGCAGTTCTTC
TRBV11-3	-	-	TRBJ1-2	CAIAAGENYGYTF	TGTGCCATCGCGGCAGGGGAGAACTATGGCTACACCTTC
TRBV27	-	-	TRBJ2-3	CASSLGLSDTQYF	TGTGCCAGCAGTTTGGGCTTATCGGATACGCAGTATTTT
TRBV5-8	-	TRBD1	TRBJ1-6	CASTTGTGRSYNSPLHF	TGTGCCAGCACCACCGGGACAGGGCGATCCTATAATTCACCCCTCCACTTT
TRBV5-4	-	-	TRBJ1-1	CASSLDSFNTEAFF	TGTGCCAGCAGCTTGGACAGTTTTAACACTGAAGCTTTCTTT
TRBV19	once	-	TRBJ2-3	CASSPRVPPESGTQYF	TGTGCCAGTAGTCCCCGGGTGCCTCCCGAGTCTGGTACGCAGTATTTT
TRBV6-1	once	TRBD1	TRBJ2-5	CASSGYQRGRTETQYF	TGTGCCAGCAGTGGTTATCAAAGGGGGCGGACGGAGACCCAGTACTTC
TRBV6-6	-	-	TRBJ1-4	CASSLTTAVNEKLFF	TGTGCCAGCAGTCTAACTACTGCGGTTAATGAAAAACTGTTTTTT
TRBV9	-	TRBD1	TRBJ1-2	CASSVGGDRGAYGYTF	TGTGCCAGCAGCGTAGGGGGGGACAGGGGTGCCTATGGCTACACCTTC
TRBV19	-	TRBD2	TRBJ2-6	CASSASGRSGANVLTF	TGTGCCAGTAGCGCTAGCGGGAGATCTGGGGCCAACGTCCTGACTTTC
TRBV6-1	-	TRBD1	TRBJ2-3	CASSGMRGTGVDTQYF	TGTGCCAGCAGTGGAATGCGCGGGACAGGGGTAGATACGCAGTATTTT
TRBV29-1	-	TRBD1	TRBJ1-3	CSVEHRDRGLNTIYF	TGCAGCGTTGAACACAGAGACAGGGGGCTAAACACCATATATTTT
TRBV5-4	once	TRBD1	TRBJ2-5	CASSLAGTGQETQYF	TGTGCCAGCAGCTTGGCCGGGACAGGCCAAGAGACCCAGTACTTC
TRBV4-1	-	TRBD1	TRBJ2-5	CASSQEGQGNFWETQYF	TGCGCCAGCAGCCAAGAAGGACAGGGTAATTTTTGGGAGACCCAGTACTTC
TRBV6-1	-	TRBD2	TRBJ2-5	CASSDGGAGQETQYF	TGTGCCAGCAGTGACGGGGGGGCTGGCCAAGAGACCCAGTACTTC
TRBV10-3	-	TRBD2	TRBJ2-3	CAIKKAGGSTDTQYF	TGTGCCATCAAAAAGGCGGGGGGTTCCACAGATACGCAGTATTTT
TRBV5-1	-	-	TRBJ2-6	CASSQLRESSGANVLTF	TGCGCCAGCAGCCAACTACGGGAATCCTCCGGGGCCAACGTCCTGACTTTC
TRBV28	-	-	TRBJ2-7	CASRYPLAGSVAYEQYF	TGTGCCAGCAGGTACCCACTCGCGGGGAGCGTCGCCTACGAGCAGTACTTC
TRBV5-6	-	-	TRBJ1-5	CASSRGGLNQPQHF	TGTGCCAGCAGCCGGGGAGGGCTTAATCAGCCCCAGCATTTT
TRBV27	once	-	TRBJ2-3	CASGRTSTDTQYF	TGTGCCAGCGGCCGGACTAGCACAGATACGCAGTATTTT
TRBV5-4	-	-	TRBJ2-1	CASRVSGVRYNEQFF	TGTGCCAGCAGAGTGTCGGGAGTGCGGTACAATGAGCAGTTCTTC
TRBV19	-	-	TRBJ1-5	CASSKGLSYSNQPQHF	TGTGCCAGTAGCAAAGGACTGTCGTATAGCAATCAGCCCCAGCATTTT